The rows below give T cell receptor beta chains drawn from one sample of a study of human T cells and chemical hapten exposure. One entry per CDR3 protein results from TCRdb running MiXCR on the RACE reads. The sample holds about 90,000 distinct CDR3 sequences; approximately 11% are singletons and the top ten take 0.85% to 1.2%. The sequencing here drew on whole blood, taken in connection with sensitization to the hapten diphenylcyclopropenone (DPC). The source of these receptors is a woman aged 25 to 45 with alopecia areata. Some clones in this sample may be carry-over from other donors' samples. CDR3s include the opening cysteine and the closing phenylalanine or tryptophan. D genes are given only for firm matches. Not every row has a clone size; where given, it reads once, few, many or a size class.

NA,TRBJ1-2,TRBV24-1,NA,TGTGCCACCAGTGATGACCGGCGAGGCTACACCTTC,CATSDDRRGYTF
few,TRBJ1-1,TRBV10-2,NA,TGCGCCAGCAGCCACAGGACGGAGCGAGCTGAAGCTTTCTTT,CASSHRTERAEAFF
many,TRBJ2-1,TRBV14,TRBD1,TGTGCCAGCAGCCACTCCGGGACAGGCCGCAGTGAGCAGTTCTTC,CASSHSGTGRSEQFF
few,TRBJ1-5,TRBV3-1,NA,TGTGCCAGCAGCCGAACCAGCAATCAGCCCCAGCATTTT,CASSRTSNQPQHF
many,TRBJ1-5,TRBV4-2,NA,TGTGCCAGCAGCCAAGATCCAAGGGGACTAAATAGCAATCAGCCCCAGCATTTT,CASSQDPRGLNSNQPQHF
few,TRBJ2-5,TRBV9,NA,TGTGCCAGCAGCGTAGCCGGGGGATGGGGAGAGACCCAGTACTTC,CASSVAGGWGETQYF
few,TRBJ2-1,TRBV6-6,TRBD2,TGTGCCAGCAGTTACTCCCTAGCGGGAGGGCCATCCTACAATGAGCAGTTCTTC,CASSYSLAGGPSYNEQFF
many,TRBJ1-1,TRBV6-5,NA,TGTGCCAGCACTGGAGGAGGTGAAGCTTTCTTT,CASTGGGEAFF
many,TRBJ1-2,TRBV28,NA,TGTGCCAGCAGTTATGACTTCTATGGCTACACCTTC,CASSYDFYGYTF
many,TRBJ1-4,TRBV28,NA,TGTGCCAGCAGAAATGAAAAACTGTTTTTT,CASRNEKLFF
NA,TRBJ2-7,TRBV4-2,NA,TGTGCCAGCAGCCAAGCATCGACGACGTCCTACGAGCAGTACTTC,CASSQASTTSYEQYF
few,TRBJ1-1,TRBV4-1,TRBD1,TGCGCCAGCCGGGACAGGAACACTGAAGCTTTCTTT,CASRDRNTEAFF
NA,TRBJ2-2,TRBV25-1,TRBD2,TGTGCCAGCAGTGACCCCGGGACTACTGGGGGAAAAACCGGGGAGCTGTTTTTT,CASSDPGTTGGKTGELFF
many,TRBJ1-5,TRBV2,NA,TGTGCCAGCAGTGCCACGGGGAAAGTTGGACAGCCCCAGCATTTT,CASSATGKVGQPQHF
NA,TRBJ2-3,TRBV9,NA,TGTGCCAGCAGCGTAGGAATTAGCGGCGTCACAGATACGCAGTATTTT,CASSVGISGVTDTQYF
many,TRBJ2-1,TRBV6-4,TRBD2,TGTGCCAGCAGTACGAAGCGGGGCCCATCCTACAATGAGCAGTTCTTC,CASSTKRGPSYNEQFF
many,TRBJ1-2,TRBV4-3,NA,TGCGCCAGCAGCCAAGATTGGCCCTCTAACTATGGCTACACCTTC,CASSQDWPSNYGYTF
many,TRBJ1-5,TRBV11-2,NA,TGTGCCAGCAGCTTATACGGGAGCAATCAGCCCCAGCATTTT,CASSLYGSNQPQHF
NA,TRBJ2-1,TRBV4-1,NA,TGCGCCAGCAGCCAAGATATATCAGGCAGGGGAGACGATGAGCAGTTCTTC,CASSQDISGRGDDEQFF
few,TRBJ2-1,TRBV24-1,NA,TGTGCCACCAGTGATTTGCGACAAGCCCACAATGAGCAGTTCTTC,CATSDLRQAHNEQFF
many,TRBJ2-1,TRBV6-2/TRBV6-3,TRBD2,TGTGCCAGCAGTTACCCGGGACTAGCGGTCAATGAGCAGTTCTTC,CASSYPGLAVNEQFF
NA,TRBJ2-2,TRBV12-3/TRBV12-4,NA,TGTGCCAGCACCGATAGGCCGAACACCGGGGAGCTGTTTTTT,CASTDRPNTGELFF
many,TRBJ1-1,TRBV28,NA,TGTGCCAGCAACCGGGGGTTTAGGGAAGCTTTCTTT,CASNRGFREAFF
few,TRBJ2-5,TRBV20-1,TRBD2,TGCAGTGCGGAACTAGCGGGAGGGCCTGGGGAGACCCAGTACTTC,CSAELAGGPGETQYF
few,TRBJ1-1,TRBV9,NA,TGTGCCAGCAGCGTAGCTGGGGGGACCACTGAAGCTTTCTTT,CASSVAGGTTEAFF
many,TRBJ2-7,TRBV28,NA,TGTGCCAGCACTCCCACGAACGAGGGCGACGAGCAGTACTTC,CASTPTNEGDEQYF
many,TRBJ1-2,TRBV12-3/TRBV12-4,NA,TGTGCCAGCAGTGTTGCGCGGGGCTACACCTTC,CASSVARGYTF
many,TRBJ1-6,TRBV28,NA,TGTGCCAGCAGTTTCGGAGGGGAGGGTAATTCACCCCTCCACTTT,CASSFGGEGNSPLHF
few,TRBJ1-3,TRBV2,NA,TGTGCCAGCACCTACCGGCAGTCGTCAGGAAACACCATATATTTT,CASTYRQSSGNTIYF
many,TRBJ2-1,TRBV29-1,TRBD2,TGCAGCGTCCGCGGACTAGCGGGAAACAATGAGCAGTTCTTC,CSVRGLAGNNEQFF
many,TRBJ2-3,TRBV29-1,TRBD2,TGCAGCGTTCCGGATAGGGCGGGAGGTGCCACAGATACGCAGTATTTT,CSVPDRAGGATDTQYF
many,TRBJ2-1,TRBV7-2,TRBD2,TGTGCCAGCAGCTTATCAACCGGGACTAGCGGCTACAATGAGCAGTTCTTC,CASSLSTGTSGYNEQFF
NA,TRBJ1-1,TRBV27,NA,TGTGCCAGCACCCCCGCAGGTTCGAACACTGAAGCTTTCTTT,CASTPAGSNTEAFF
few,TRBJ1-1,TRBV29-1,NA,TGCAGCGATATGACTAGACTGAACACTGAAGCTTTCTTT,CSDMTRLNTEAFF
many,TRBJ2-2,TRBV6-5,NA,TGTGCCAGCAGGGATAGCGGTTCCGACACCGGGGAGCTGTTTTTT,CASRDSGSDTGELFF
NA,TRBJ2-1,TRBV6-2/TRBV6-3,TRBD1,TGTGCCAGCAGTGCCTGGACAGGGGTTGAGCAGTTCTTC,CASSAWTGVEQFF
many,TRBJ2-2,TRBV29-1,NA,TGCAGCGTTGAAGACGCGGGACACACCGGGGAGCTGTTTTTT,CSVEDAGHTGELFF
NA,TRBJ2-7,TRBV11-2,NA,TGTGCCAGCGAAACCTCACGCCCAGGCGGGTACGAGCAGTACTTC,CASETSRPGGYEQYF
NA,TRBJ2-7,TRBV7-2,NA,TGTGCCAGCAGCTCAATCCCCTTGTGGCCGTACGAGCAGTACTTC,CASSSIPLWPYEQYF
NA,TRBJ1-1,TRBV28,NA,TGTGCCAGCCGGACGGTGAACACTGAAGCTTTCTTT,CASRTVNTEAFF
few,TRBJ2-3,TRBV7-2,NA,TGTGCCAGCAGCCACGAGAGCGGAGATACGCAGTATTTT,CASSHESGDTQYF
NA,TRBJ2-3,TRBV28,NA,TGTGCCAGCAATAGGGGTTTGGACACAGATACGCAGTATTTT,CASNRGLDTDTQYF
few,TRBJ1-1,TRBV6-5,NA,TGTGCCAGCAGTTACCGAGGAGGACAAATGAACACTGAAGCTTTCTTT,CASSYRGGQMNTEAFF
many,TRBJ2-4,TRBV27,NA,TGTGCCAGCAGTTTAGGCAGGGCCCTAGCCAAAAACATTCAGTACTTC,CASSLGRALAKNIQYF
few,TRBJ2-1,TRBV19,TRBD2,TGTGCCAGTAGTCAGGCGGGAGTCTACAATGAGCAGTTCTTC,CASSQAGVYNEQFF
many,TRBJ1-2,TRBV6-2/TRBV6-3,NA,TGTGCCACCAAGAGAGGGTATGGCTACACCTTC,CATKRGYGYTF